The T cell receptor (beta chain) under discussion was sequenced for a study of blood T cell repertoires in COVID-19. Study at large: Sources were T cells, B-cell-depleted T cells, or PBMCs; the material itself was cDNA or gDNA.

Original methodology: Nucleated cell counts were estimated from reference gene primer amplification. Clones were read by immunoSEQ multiplex PCR, and TCRdb kept only the in-frame ones, dropping some. The V and J calls and clone size are taken from that table; D and trimming were inferred from the DNA. The data show 80,000 to 130,000 clones, around nine tenths seen once. This CDR3 comprises 15 residues. The V gene end was trimmed by 3 bases and the J gene end by 8 bases; junction bases not matched to a gene: 8. Looked up from germline, CDR1 is MNHEY and CDR2 is SMNVEV (reference sequence). The TCR was taken from a man between 65 and 85 years old with acute or convalescent COVID-19. The J gene is TRBJ1-2, the V gene TRBV27; 11 bases are shared with TRBD1. The sequencing input was peripheral blood. CDR3 protein: CASSLGDRGRGGYTF. The CDR3 nucleotides read TGTGCCAGCAGTTTGGGGGACAGGGGGAGAGGAGGCTACACCTTC.